Listed below are T cell receptor beta chains from one sample, sequenced in a study of monozygotic twins with cystic fibrosis. The assay was immunoSEQ multiplex PCR, and TCRdb's table has in-frame clones only and misses some. The data contain around 12,000 clones, over 75% of them singletons. Source material: blood. The receptors come from a man between 18 and 29 years old with cystic fibrosis. Each CDR3 is given with its conserved first and last residue. Each record gives: D gene, J gene, clone size, V gene, CDR3 DNA, CDR3 protein. D genes are given only for firm matches. The size field is filled for only some rows; it gives once, few, many or a size class.

NA,TRBJ1-5,few,TRBV7-9,TGTGCCAGCAGCTTAGGGGGGGTCAATCAGCCCCAGCATTTT,CASSLGGVNQPQHF
TRBD1,TRBJ2-5,NA,TRBV9,TGTGCCAGCAGCGTGGTGACAGGGGGCGGGAAAGAGACCCAGTACTTC,CASSVVTGGGKETQYF
NA,TRBJ2-7,NA,TRBV19,TGTGCCAGTAGTATTAAAGGGGCTATGAGCTCCTACGAGCAGTACTTC,CASSIKGAMSSYEQYF
NA,TRBJ2-1,NA,TRBV5-4,TGTGCCAGCAGCCGGACTCTCTTTAAGGCGGATGAGCAGTTCTTC,CASSRTLFKADEQFF
NA,TRBJ1-3,once,TRBV30,TGTGCCTGGAGTACAGGGTTTGGAAACACCATATATTTT,CAWSTGFGNTIYF
NA,TRBJ2-1,NA,TRBV9,TGTGCCAGCAGCCCCTCTTATGAGCAGTTCTTC,CASSPSYEQFF
NA,TRBJ2-7,NA,TRBV7-2,TGTGCCAGCAGCTTAGCCACAGACTCCACCCTCGGGGAGCAGTACTTC,CASSLATDSTLGEQYF
NA,TRBJ1-5,NA,TRBV19,TGTGCCAGTAGTAGACCTGAGGCGGGCCAGCCCCAGCATTTT,CASSRPEAGQPQHF
NA,TRBJ1-5,once,TRBV27,TGTGCCAGCAGTTTATATTCGGGGGGGAACAATCAGCCCCAGCATTTT,CASSLYSGGNNQPQHF
NA,TRBJ2-7,NA,TRBV6-5,TGTGCCAGCAGAAGGGGAGCCTACGAGCAGTACTTC,CASRRGAYEQYF